A single sample is the source of the 17 T cell receptor beta chains below, sequenced in a study of CD8 T cells in Susac syndrome (dated by TCRdb to the late 2010s). Library preparation was by the immunoSEQ multiplex PCR assay. RNA was extracted using the RNeasy kit, and roughly 0.5 to 1 ug of the RNA was reverse transcribed with random hexamers. TCRdb trimmed public reads at Q25 via fastp, called clones via MiXCR and kept in-frame beta chains. CDR3 protein sequences are deduplicated, and each keeps its most common genes and DNA. Present in this sample are about 300,000 distinct CDR3 sequences, 85% of which were seen just once. Jointly, the top ten make up around 0.21% of the sample. The sequenced material came from CD8+ T cells from PBMCs. Receptor source: a human donor with multiple sclerosis.

This sequence joins TRBV25-1 and TRBJ2-1, with 16 bases fitting TRBD2. The germline gives CDR1 MGHDK, CDR2 SYGVNS. V trimming: 4 bases; J trimming: 4 bases; junction bases outside the gene matches: 7. The CDR3 loop spans 18 amino acids. The CDR3 region has the DNA TGTGCCAGCAGTGGCACCGGGACTAGCGGGAGGGTTTACAATGAGCAGTTCTTC. Its translation is CASSGTGTSGRVYNEQFF.

The chain combines TRBV27 with TRBJ2-7; D gene unclear. Trimming stripped 6 bases from V and 2 bases from J, with 17 bases between. The length of the CDR3 is 15 residues. Germline assignment: CDR1 MNHEY and CDR2 SMNVEV (reference sequence). CDR3 nucleotides: TGTGCCAGCAGCCGACTGGCCAGCCCAACCTACGAGCAGTACTTC. Its protein product is CASSRLASPTYEQYF.

V and J are TRBV29-1 and TRBJ2-2; D unclear. CDR3 length: 11 amino acids. Trimming removed 4 bases from V and 8 bases from J, with 8 bases in between. Germline CDR1 SQVTM, CDR2 ANQGSEA. CDR3 loop: CSVVEGGELFF. In DNA, the CDR3 is TGCAGCGTTGTGGAAGGAGGGGAGCTGTTTTTT.

This sequence joins TRBV19 and TRBJ2-5; possibly TRBD2 for D (6 bases). This CDR3 comprises 13 residues. With 8 bases removed from V and 4 bases from J, the gap between germline ends came to 14 bases. Germline V gene sequence: CDR1 LNHDA, CDR2 SQIVND (reference sequence). The CDR3 protein is CASSPLAIETQYF. CDR3 in DNA: TGTGCCAGTTCGCCTCTAGCGATAGAGACCCAGTACTTC.

The chain is built from TRBV29-1 and TRBJ2-3, with 7 bases identical to TRBD2. Trimming took 0 bases from V and 0 from J; bases not matched to a gene: 12. CDR1 is SQVTM, CDR2 ANQGSEA, per germline. There are 18 residues in the CDR3. CDR3 amino acids: CSVEDQSLAGQSTDTQYF. CDR3 DNA sequence: TGCAGCGTTGAAGATCAATCATTAGCGGGCCAGAGCACAGATACGCAGTATTTT.

In this sample, this clonotype turned up once. The J gene is TRBJ2-3, the V gene TRBV28; possibly TRBD1 for D (5 bases). V lost 8 bases, J lost 0 bases, and 36 bases lay in between. The CDR3 totals 22 residues. The germline V gene encodes CDR1 MDHEN and CDR2 SYDVKM. The CDR3 protein is CASDAGMGNDVVAGNSTDTQYF. As DNA, the CDR3 is TGTGCCAGCGATGCAGGGATGGGCAACGACGTCGTAGCAGGGAATAGCACAGATACGCAGTATTTT.

CDR3 amino acids: CASSGRPRTSGSELYNEQFF. CDR3 nucleotide sequence: TGTGCCAGCAGTGGACGCCCCAGGACTAGCGGGAGTGAATTGTACAATGAGCAGTTCTTC. The chain joins TRBV28 to TRBJ2-1; 13 bases agree with TRBD2. The CDR3 runs 20 residues. The V and J ends lost 5 bases and 4 bases, in that order; junction bases with no gene match: 17. CDR1 is MDHEN, CDR2 SYDVKM, per germline.

This clonotype was found a few times. J is TRBJ2-1 and V is TRBV7-9; D not certain. The CDR3 loop spans 12 amino acids. The V and J ends lost 6 bases and 7 bases respectively, with 10 bases between them. Germline loops: CDR1 SEHNR, CDR2 FQNEAQ (reference sequence). CDR3 region: CASRSSQNEQFF. Here the CDR3 DNA reads TGTGCCAGCAGAAGTAGCCAAAATGAGCAGTTCTTC.

For this clonotype: At one boundary the junction diverges from the germline segment, which might be a read error. V gene TRBV19 combines with J gene TRBJ1-2; perhaps TRBD1 as D (5 bases). Germline V gene sequence: CDR1 LNHDA, CDR2 SQIVND (reference sequence). This CDR3 has 13 amino acids. CDR3 residues: CASNPGGFYGHTF. In DNA form, the CDR3 reads TGTGCCAGTAACCCGGGGGGGTTCTATGGCCACACCTTC. The full variable domain, completed using reference TRBV19 and TRBJ1-2, is DGGITQSPKYLFRKEGQNVTLSCEQNLNHDAMYWYRQDPGQGLRLIYYSQIVNDFQKGDIAEGYSVSREKKESFPLTVTSAQKNPTAFYLCASNPGGFYGHTFGSGTRLTVV.

The J gene is TRBJ1-2, the V gene TRBV4-3, with a possible D match to TRBD1 (6 bases). The germline CDR1 and CDR2 sequences are LGHNA and YSLEER. The V and J ends lost 4 bases and 0 bases respectively, with 12 bases between them. This CDR3 spans 15 amino acids. The CDR3 DNA follows: TGCGCCAGCAGCCGAGGGGGGGTCCCTAACTATGGCTACACCTTC. It specifies CASSRGGVPNYGYTF.

The CDR3 loop is CSAREGAGEWNNQPQHF. The CDR3, as DNA: TGCAGTGCTAGAGAGGGGGCAGGGGAGTGGAACAATCAGCCCCAGCATTTT. This sequence joins TRBV20-1 and TRBJ1-5, with D possibly matching TRBD1 (6 bases). The CDR3 covers 17 residues. Per germline, CDR1 DFQATT and CDR2 SNEGSKA (reference sequence). V shed 0 bases and J shed 3 bases, with 18 bases lying between them.

The chain uses TRBV29-1 and TRBJ1-2; D remains ambiguous. Trimming took 0 bases from V and 2 from J, leaving 10 bases between them. The germline V gene has CDR1 SQVTM and CDR2 ANQGSEA. CDR3 length: 14 amino acids. The CDR3: CSVEDPQYNYGYTF. In DNA, the CDR3 is TGCAGCGTTGAAGATCCGCAGTACAACTATGGCTACACCTTC.

This clonotype appeared many times. The CDR3 DNA is TGTGCCAGTAGTCTAACAGGGAGCTCCTACAATGAGCAGTTCTTC. It is translated as CASSLTGSSYNEQFF. This chain uses TRBV7-9 with TRBJ2-1; D may be TRBD1 (6 bases). The V gene lost 9 bases and the J gene lost 0 bases, with 15 bases spanning the gap. Germline-derived CDR1 and CDR2 are SEHNR and FQNEAQ (reference sequence). This CDR3 spans 15 amino acids.

The chain uses TRBV28 and TRBJ2-7, with 7 positions matching TRBD2. CDR3 length: 13 amino acids. V lost 8 bases and J lost 8; bases outside the gene matches: 12. CDR1 and CDR2 (germline): MDHEN, SYDVKM. CDR3 sequence (DNA): TGTGCCAGCTTAGTGCGGGGGTTCAGTAAGCAGTACTTC. This codes for CASLVRGFSKQYF. Filled out from reference TRBV28 and TRBJ2-7, the complete variable domain reads DVKVTQSSRYLVKRTGEKVFLECVQDMDHENMFWYRQDPGLGLRLIYFSYDVKMKEKGDIPEGYSVSREKKERFSLILESASTNQTSMYLCASLVRGFSKQYFGPGTRLTVT.

This rearrangement joins TRBV6-2 or TRBV6-3 to TRBJ2-2; D ambiguous. The CDR3 is made up of 10 amino acids. Germline CDR1 is MNHEY and CDR2 is SVGEGT. Deletions cut 11 bases from V and 4 bases from J, with 5 bases between. As DNA, the CDR3 is TGTGCCGTCAGCACCGGGGAGCTGTTTTTT. Amino acids: CAVSTGELFF.

This sequence joins TRBV27 and TRBJ2-3, with no clear D. The germline V gene encodes CDR1 MNHEY and CDR2 SMNVEV (reference sequence). V was cut by 4 bases and J by 1 base, with 12 bases left in between. CDR3 size: 15 residues. The chain's CDR3 is CASSWFLGGTDTQYF. The DNA of the CDR3 is TGTGCCAGCAGTTGGTTCCTCGGAGGCACAGATACGCAGTATTTT.

The chain links TRBV27 to TRBJ2-7; the D is unclear. In germline, CDR1 is MNHEY, CDR2 SMNVEV (reference sequence). CDR3 size: 13 residues. V was clipped by 5 bases and J by 3 bases, with 11 bases between them. DNA for the CDR3: TGTGCCAGCAGTCCCTTGACCGGCTACGAGCAGTACTTC. Its protein product is CASSPLTGYEQYF.